This T cell receptor (beta chain) was documented in a study of beta chain features in type 1 diabetes. Points from the study as a whole: Moderate yet significant TCRB CDR3 shortening was seen in Type 1 diabetes patients in all four CD4+ subsets.

Of note for this clone: What it binds is unknown.

The investigators reverse transcribed all of the isolated RNA, so they sequenced expressed TCRB transcripts. This table comes from immunoSEQ multiplex PCR, and its TCRdb copy is limited to in-frame clones, with some not included. Counted here are hundreds of thousands of clones, 11% to 15% occurring once; the ten biggest clones make up 0.03% to 0.045%. The V gene lost 8 bases and the J gene lost 4 bases, with 17 bases spanning the gap. This CDR3 is built from 14 residues. Germline CDR1 and CDR2: LNHDA and SQIVND (reference sequence). The specimen was naive CD4+ T cells from blood. The source is a man in his late teens or twenties with type 1 diabetes. The J gene is TRBJ2-5, the V gene TRBV19; TRBD1 or TRBD2 may be the D gene (6 bases each). As DNA, the CDR3 is TGTGCCAGTTCTCCCCTGGGGGGCGGAGAGACCCAGTACTTC. This sequence encodes CASSPLGGGETQYF.